Shown below are 24 T cell receptor beta chains from a single sample sequenced in a study of shared clonotypes between healthy human individuals. TCRdb's table, derived via immunoSEQ multiplex PCR, lists solely in-frame clones and lacks some. Of roughly 760,000 clones in the sample, 74% were seen once. The sequencing input was memory CD4+ T cells sorted from blood. The subset denotes: CD45RA-negative fraction. The receptors were sampled from a woman under 40 in good health.

The rearrangement uses TRBV16 and TRBJ2-7; D possibly corresponds to TRBD1 (5 bases). Between the trimmed V and J ends, which lost 4 bases and 2 bases, there was a span of 12 bases. CDR1 is KGHSY and CDR2 is FQNENV in the germline V gene. This CDR3 has 14 residues. CDR3 DNA sequence: TGTGCCAGCAGCCCCGACAGCCCGACCTACGAGCAGTACTTC. Translated: CASSPDSPTYEQYF.

The J gene is TRBJ1-4, the V gene TRBV15, with D perhaps TRBD1 (6 bases). Trimming took 8 bases from V and 3 from J, leaving 13 bases between them. Germline CDR1 reads LNHNV; CDR2 reads YYDKDF (reference sequence). This CDR3 contains 14 residues. Here the CDR3 DNA reads TGTGCCACCTTAAGGGCAGGGGCTAATGAAAAACTGTTTTTT. Translating it yields CATLRAGANEKLFF.

The genes are TRBV5-5 and TRBJ2-7, with 9 bases matching TRBD1. V lost 0 bases and J lost 2; bases outside the gene matches: 6. Germline CDR1 is SGHKS and CDR2 is YYEKEE (reference sequence). The CDR3 totals 16 residues. The CDR3 here is CASSLGTGQGPYEQYF. The CDR3 nucleotides read TGTGCCAGCAGCTTGGGGACGGGACAGGGCCCCTACGAGCAGTACTTC.

This clone was found a few times. This chain uses TRBV14 with TRBJ2-3, with D possibly matching TRBD2 (5 bases). The CDR3 has 16 residues. V was shortened by 2 bases and J by 0 bases, with 12 bases between the two germline ends. Per germline, CDR1 SGHDN and CDR2 FVKESK. CDR3 loop: CASSQPSSSSTDTQYF. The CDR3 coding sequence is TGTGCCAGCAGCCAACCGTCTAGCTCTAGCACAGATACGCAGTATTTT.

The chain joins TRBV19 to TRBJ2-1; D unresolved. Trimming left V 2 bases short and J 6 bases short, with 14 bases between. The CDR3 is 15 amino acids. Germline CDR1 reads LNHDA; CDR2 reads SQIVND (reference sequence). CDR3 in DNA: TGTGCCAGTAGTATACGGCTGAGTGGTGTCAATGAGCAGTTCTTC. Protein product: CASSIRLSGVNEQFF.

The chain links TRBV5-1 to TRBJ2-5, with D unresolved. The CDR3 sequence is 14 residues long. From germline, CDR1 is SGHRS and CDR2 YFSETQ. Trimming pared 4 bases from V and 5 bases from J, leaving 15 bases between. CDR3 DNA: TGCGCCAGCAGCCTGGAAGGTCTATACGAGACCCAGTACTTC. Protein sequence: CASSLEGLYETQYF.

The V call is TRBV5-4, the J call TRBJ1-2, with a tentative D call TRBD1 (5 bases). This CDR3 region has 15 residues. V lost 0 bases and J 2 bases, leaving 11 bases between the germline ends. Germline assignment: CDR1 SGHNT and CDR2 YYREEE (reference sequence). Written as DNA, the CDR3 is TGTGCCAGCAGCTTGGGGGGCGCACCCAACTATGGCTACACCTTC. Residues: CASSLGGAPNYGYTF.

This rearrangement joins TRBV7-9 to TRBJ1-1, with D perhaps TRBD1 (5 bases). V gave up 5 bases and J gave up 5 bases, with 12 bases separating them. CDR1 SEHNR and CDR2 FQNEAQ come from the germline V gene (reference sequence). The CDR3 length is 13 residues. CDR3 residues: CASSGPQGTEAFF. The CDR3 nucleotides are TGTGCCAGCAGCGGCCCTCAGGGTACTGAAGCTTTCTTT.

This clone turned up a few times. The chain links TRBV18 to TRBJ1-5; the D gene is possibly TRBD1 (5 bases). CDR1 KGHSH and CDR2 LQKENI come from the germline V gene. V was clipped by 5 bases and J by 3 bases, with 11 bases between them. The CDR3 has 14 amino acids. CDR3 bases: TGTGCCAGCTCATCCCGACAGAACAATCAGCCCCAGCATTTT. This translates into CASSSRQNNQPQHF.

This clone occurred once. CDR3 amino acids: CSVAARGRQGGELFF. CDR3 sequence (DNA): TGCAGCGTTGCGGCCAGGGGGCGCCAAGGCGGGGAGCTGTTTTTT. The chain links TRBV29-1 to TRBJ2-2; the match to TRBD1 covers 8 bases. Per the germline V gene, CDR1 is SQVTM and CDR2 is ANQGSEA. The trim removed 4 bases at V and 7 bases at J, leaving 11 bases unmatched. The CDR3 totals 15 residues.

The CDR3 spells CASSSIDNPDQPQHF. The DNA of the CDR3 is TGTGCCAGCAGTTCCATAGACAACCCGGATCAGCCCCAGCATTTT. J is TRBJ1-5 and V is TRBV28, with D hard to call. CDR1 and CDR2 (germline): MDHEN, SYDVKM. The CDR3 is made up of 15 amino acids. With 4 bases removed from V and 5 bases from J, the gap between germline ends came to 15 bases.

Comments on this clone: With a much larger clone just one base away, this may be a read error. Other nucleotide sequences in the sample specify the same CDR3. This chain uses TRBV7-3 with TRBJ2-2, with 9 bases identical to TRBD2. Germline V CDR1 and CDR2: SGHTA, FQGTGA. The V and J ends lost 2 bases and 5 bases, in that order; junction bases with no gene match: 0. The CDR3 runs 14 residues. The CDR3 protein is CASSLAGGTGELFF. CDR3 bases: TGTGCCAGCAGCTTAGCGGGAGGGACCGGGGAGCTGTTTTTT.

The J gene is TRBJ2-7, the V gene TRBV5-1, with D uncertain. The CDR3 covers 13 residues. Germline loops: CDR1 SGHRS, CDR2 YFSETQ. The ends were cut back, 3 bases at V and 4 bases at J, with 11 bases in the middle. CDR3 amino acids: CASSYSDGYEQYF. CDR3 DNA sequence: TGCGCCAGCAGCTACTCGGACGGTTACGAGCAGTACTTC.

The chain joins TRBV18 to TRBJ1-4; D call uncertain. Trimming removed 2 bases at V and 8 bases at J, with 12 bases between. The V gene's germline CDR1 is KGHSH and CDR2 LQKENI. This CDR3 has 14 amino acids. The CDR3 sequence: CASSPAYNDEKLFF. The CDR3 coding sequence is TGTGCCAGCTCACCAGCTTATAACGACGAAAAACTGTTTTTT.

The chain has TRBV9 and TRBJ1-1; maybe TRBD1 (5 bases). V gave up 1 base and J gave up 1 base, with 11 bases separating them. The germline V gene has CDR1 SGDLS and CDR2 YYNGEE. CDR3 size: 15 residues. The CDR3, as DNA: TGTGCCAGCAGCGTATCAGGGAATGCGAACACTGAAGCTTTCTTT. It is translated as CASSVSGNANTEAFF.

This chain links TRBV5-1 with TRBJ1-4; D not certain. Trimming removed 0 bases from V and 7 bases from J, with 10 bases in between. This CDR3 has 14 amino acids. Germline CDR1 and CDR2: SGHRS and YFSETQ. The CDR3: CASSLEGCGEKLFF. CDR3 in DNA: TGCGCCAGCAGCTTGGAGGGCTGTGGTGAAAAACTGTTTTTT.

The rearrangement uses TRBV10-3 and TRBJ2-3, with 12 bases matching TRBD2. Germline V lookup: CDR1 ENHRY, CDR2 SYGVKD. The CDR3 consists of 16 residues. With 6 bases clipped from V and 2 bases from J, the junction kept 6 bases outside the gene matches. CDR3 sequence (DNA): TGTGCCATCAGCCCGGGACTAGCGGGTTCCACAGATACGCAGTATTTT. Protein sequence: CAISPGLAGSTDTQYF.

V is TRBV25-1 and J is TRBJ1-1; no reliable D call. CDR1 is MGHDK and CDR2 is SYGVNS in the germline V gene. V was pared by 6 bases and J by 5 bases, with 16 bases between. This CDR3 has 14 amino acids. CDR3 protein: CASRRTGLGTEAFF. The CDR3 nucleotides are TGTGCCAGCAGAAGGACGGGCCTGGGGACTGAAGCTTTCTTT.

The chain carries TRBV5-1 and TRBJ2-2; D unclear. Trimming pared 1 base from V and 0 bases from J, leaving 4 bases between. The CDR3 consists of 14 residues. The germline gives CDR1 SGHRS, CDR2 YFSETQ. CDR3 DNA: TGCGCCAGCAGCTTGAGCCCGAACACCGGGGAGCTGTTTTTT. Protein: CASSLSPNTGELFF.

This clone showed up just a few times. The chain carries TRBV18 and TRBJ1-2; the D gene is possibly TRBD1 (6 bases). The CDR3 loop spans 15 amino acids. Per the germline V gene, CDR1 is KGHSH and CDR2 is LQKENI. V lost 0 bases and J lost 8, with 16 bases in between. CDR3 sequence: CASSPPNGGGVGYTF. CDR3 DNA sequence: TGTGCCAGCTCACCACCCAACGGGGGCGGAGTAGGCTACACCTTC.

The chain recombines TRBV10-1 with TRBJ1-1; D is ambiguous. CDR3 length: 13 amino acids. Germline V CDR1 and CDR2: WNHNN, SYGVQD (reference sequence). Between the trimmed V and J ends, which lost 4 bases and 6 bases, there was a span of 12 bases. DNA for the CDR3: TGCGCCAGCAGTGTCCGAAGCGCTTCTGAAGCTTTCTTT. Translating gives CASSVRSASEAFF.

This clone was seen a single time. The rearrangement joins TRBV5-1 to TRBJ2-7; D is unclear. Trimming shortened V by 1 base and J by 5 bases, and 7 bases separated the two germline ends. Looked up from germline, CDR1 is SGHRS and CDR2 is YFSETQ. The CDR3 covers 12 residues. The CDR3 DNA reads TGCGCCAGCAGCTTGTCACTCGACGAGCAGTACTTC. It translates to CASSLSLDEQYF.

This clone has only one observation. The chain is built from TRBV19 and TRBJ2-7; the D gene is possibly TRBD1 (6 bases). V was pared by 5 bases and J by 3 bases, with 17 bases between. The CDR3 covers 15 residues. CDR1 and CDR2 (germline): LNHDA, SQIVND (reference sequence). CDR3 region: CASSSRPGQSYEQYF. In nucleotides, the CDR3 is TGTGCCAGTAGTTCAAGGCCCGGACAGAGCTACGAGCAGTACTTC.

This clone has a single count. A read error may explain this, as a much larger clone is one base away. V usage is TRBV7-6 and J usage is TRBJ2-2; 7 bases are shared with TRBD2. Germline assignment: CDR1 SGHVS and CDR2 FNYEAQ. Trimming removed 1 base from V and 0 bases from J; junction bases left unmatched: 5. The CDR3 length is 17 residues. The DNA for the CDR3 is TGTGCCAGCAGCTTAGGATCCGGGACTACGAACACCGGGGAGCTGTTTTTT. Encoded protein: CASSLGSGTTNTGELFF. The full variable domain, rest sourced from reference TRBV7-6 and TRBJ2-2, is GAGVSQSPRYKVTKRGQDVALRCDPISGHVSLYWYRQALGQGPEFLTYFNYEAQQDKSGLPNDRFSAERPEGSISTLTIQRTEQRDSAMYRCASSLGSGTTNTGELFFGEGSRLTVL.